Listed here are 30 T cell receptor beta chains from one sample, sequenced in a study of naive and memory T cell subsets (dated by TCRdb to 2015 to 2018). Libraries came from UMI-ligation and nested PCR. Sequencing was performed on an Illumina MiSeq. The beta constant-region primer consisted of an equimolar mixture of two oligonucleotides that together covered TRBC1 and TRBC2. TCRdb cleaned the public reads at Q25 with fastp, built clones with MiXCR and kept in-frame beta chains. Each CDR3 protein appears once, grouped with its most common genes and DNA. This sample comprises under 150,000 distinct CDR3 sequences, 15% to 20% of them detected only once. Of the sample, approximately 0.13% falls within the top ten clones. The source material was naive CD4+ T cells from blood. The cell subset or site label for this specimen denotes: naive T cells, CD45RA high CD27+. Receptor source: a human donor in good health.

This clonotype has a handful of counts. V usage is TRBV20-1 and J usage is TRBJ2-7; D possibly corresponds to TRBD2 (6 bases). The length of the CDR3 is 12 residues. V dropped 6 bases and J dropped 2 bases, with 11 bases sitting between them. The V gene's germline CDR1 is DFQATT and CDR2 SNEGSKA (reference sequence). The CDR3 sequence is CSARRGTYEQYF. The CDR3 nucleotides are TGCAGTGCCCGGCGGGGCACCTACGAGCAGTACTTC.

This sequence joins TRBV4-1 and TRBJ1-1; D is uncertain. Trimming cost V 3 bases and J 0 bases, with 17 bases left between them. The CDR3 sequence is 17 residues long. Germline-derived CDR1 and CDR2 are MGHRA and YSYEKL. Written as DNA, the CDR3 is TGCGCCAGCAGCCAGGAAAAAAAAGGACGGGTGAACACTGAAGCTTTCTTT. It encodes CASSQEKKGRVNTEAFF.

The rearrangement links TRBV30 to TRBJ1-5; no reliable D call. This CDR3 comprises 12 residues. V was trimmed by 0 bases and J by 5 bases, leaving 5 bases between them. The germline gives CDR1 GTSNPN, CDR2 SVGIG (reference sequence). CDR3 in amino acids: CAWSVLHQPQHF. The CDR3 region has the DNA TGTGCCTGGAGTGTACTTCATCAGCCCCAGCATTTT.

This clonotype was picked up a small number of times. This chain connects TRBV7-2 to TRBJ1-4, with 10 bases matching TRBD1. Germline V gene data show CDR1 as SGHTA and CDR2 as FQGNSA. V was clipped by 2 bases and J by 7 bases; unmatched bases: 4. The CDR3 extends over 15 amino acids. The CDR3 DNA reads as TGTGCCAGCAGCTTACAGACAGGGGGCACTGAAAAACTGTTTTTT. This sequence encodes CASSLQTGGTEKLFF.

The chain carries TRBV12-5 and TRBJ1-1, with D possibly being TRBD1 (5 bases). V lost 1 base and J 0 bases, leaving 9 bases between the germline ends. There are 15 residues in the CDR3. Germline V gene sequence: CDR1 LGHNT, CDR2 FRNRAP. The CDR3 spells CASGLGQFMNTEAFF. The CDR3 nucleotides are TGTGCTAGTGGTTTGGGACAGTTCATGAACACTGAAGCTTTCTTT.

A few counts support this clonotype. The J gene is TRBJ2-3, the V gene TRBV19; D is unresolved. Deletions cut 3 bases from V and 2 bases from J, with 15 bases between. The CDR3 totals 16 residues. Germline V lookup: CDR1 LNHDA, CDR2 SQIVND (reference sequence). The CDR3: CASSMSRDRTTDTQYF. The CDR3 bases are TGTGCCAGTAGTATGTCCCGCGACCGGACCACAGATACGCAGTATTTT.

In this sample, this clonotype turned up a few times. The chain combines TRBV6-6 with TRBJ1-5; 10 bases line up with TRBD1. Germline V lookup: CDR1 MNHNY, CDR2 SVGAGI (reference sequence). The length of the CDR3 is 15 residues. Unmatched junction bases numbered 4, after V lost 2 bases and J lost 6 bases. CDR3 in DNA: TGTGCCAGCAGTTACGGACAGGGGGTACGTCAGCCCCAGCATTTT. Translating gives CASSYGQGVRQPQHF.

This clonotype has only a few counts. This chain's CDR3 is CASTGLGMNNEKLFF. The CDR3 DNA sequence: TGTGCCAGTACAGGGTTGGGGATGAATAATGAAAAACTGTTTTTT. The chain uses TRBV19 and TRBJ1-4, with D possibly TRBD1 on 5 matching bases. The V and J ends lost 7 bases and 4 bases respectively, with 16 bases between them. Germline V CDR1 and CDR2: LNHDA, SQIVND (reference sequence). This CDR3 has 15 residues.

The chain uses TRBV6-1 and TRBJ2-4, with D perhaps matching TRBD2 (5 bases). Between the trimmed V and J ends, which lost 5 bases and 4 bases, there was a span of 15 bases. The germline V gene encodes CDR1 MNHNS and CDR2 SASEGT. CDR3 length equals 15 residues. CDR3: CASSPVLRGKNIQYF. The CDR3 coding sequence is TGTGCCAGCAGTCCCGTACTCCGGGGTAAAAACATTCAGTACTTC.

This clonotype was observed a few times. This chain links TRBV24-1 with TRBJ2-1; 7 bases align to TRBD2. CDR3 length: 15 residues. Germline V lookup: CDR1 KGHDR, CDR2 SFDVKD. The trim removed 0 bases at V and 2 bases at J, leaving 0 bases unmatched. CDR3 DNA sequence: TGTGCCACCAGTGATTTGGGACTAGCCTACAATGAGCAGTTCTTC. Translation gives CATSDLGLAYNEQFF.

The V and J genes are TRBV3-1 and TRBJ2-5; D is perhaps TRBD1 or TRBD2 (5 bases each). V was cut by 4 bases and J by 5 bases, with 17 bases left in between. Germline lookup yields CDR1 LGHDT and CDR2 YNNKEL (reference sequence). CDR3 length equals 15 residues. The CDR3 loop reads CASSPRGRPSETQYF. CDR3 nucleotides: TGTGCCAGCAGCCCGAGGGGACGACCGAGCGAGACCCAGTACTTC.

The gene calls are TRBV9 and TRBJ2-5, with 8 bases matching TRBD2. The CDR3 extends over 17 amino acids. The junction had 11 bases not matched to a gene; V was cut back by 0 bases and J by 4 bases. Germline V gives CDR1 SGDLS, CDR2 YYNGEE. DNA for the CDR3: TGTGCCAGCAGCGTAGGTGTTGGACTAGCCTCTCCAGAGACCCAGTACTTC. This translates into CASSVGVGLASPETQYF.

This clonotype was counted between two and nine times. The V call is TRBV5-1, the J call TRBJ2-3; TRBD2 matches at 10 bases. The junction had 6 bases not matched to a gene; V was cut back by 1 base and J by 4 bases. CDR3 length: 16 residues. Germline CDR1 is SGHRS and CDR2 is YFSETQ. The CDR3 DNA is TGCGCCAGCAGCTTGCCTTCTAGCGGGAGCGCAGATACGCAGTATTTT. Amino acids: CASSLPSSGSADTQYF.

In this sample, this clonotype turned up once. This rearrangement joins TRBV18 to TRBJ1-2; unclear D gene. Germline V gene sequence: CDR1 KGHSH, CDR2 LQKENI. The CDR3 spans 16 residues. V was shortened by 2 bases and J by 4 bases, with 17 bases between the two germline ends. CDR3 nucleotide sequence: TGTGCCAGCTCACCAAGGATTGACAAGGGAGGCTATGGCTACACCTTC. Residues: CASSPRIDKGGYGYTF. The entire variable domain, with the rest obtained from reference TRBV18 and TRBJ1-2, is as follows: NAGVMQNPRHLVRRRGQEARLRCSPMKGHSHVYWYRQLPEEGLKFMVYLQKENIIDESGMPKERFSAEFPKEGPSILRIQQVVRGDSAAYFCASSPRIDKGGYGYTFGSGTRLTVV.

The CDR3 sequence: CASSQETGVSEQFF. For the CDR3, the DNA is TGCGCCAGCAGCCAAGAAACAGGGGTGAGTGAGCAGTTCTTC. The chain carries TRBV4-1 and TRBJ2-1, with 7 positions matching TRBD1. The CDR3 has 14 residues. Germline trimming cut 0 bases from V and 9 bases from J; bases unmatched to any gene: 5. Germline values: CDR1 MGHRA, CDR2 YSYEKL.

This clonotype was observed a few times. The rearrangement joins TRBV19 to TRBJ2-7, with 7 positions matching TRBD1. The CDR3 contains 12 residues. V dropped 8 bases and J dropped 0; count of bases not matched to a gene: 1. The germline V gene has CDR1 LNHDA and CDR2 SQIVND (reference sequence). CDR3 residues: CASGDSSYEQYF. CDR3 DNA sequence: TGTGCCAGTGGGGACAGCTCCTACGAGCAGTACTTC.

The chain is built from TRBV20-1 and TRBJ1-6, with 7 bases that match TRBD1. Per the germline V gene, CDR1 is DFQATT and CDR2 is SNEGSKA (reference sequence). The V and J ends lost 3 bases and 4 bases, in that order; junction bases with no gene match: 6. CDR3 length equals 15 residues. The CDR3 DNA reads TGCAGTGCTAGCCCCAGGGGGAATTATAATTCACCCCTCCACTTT. Its translation: CSASPRGNYNSPLHF.

The V gene is TRBV7-2, the J gene TRBJ2-1; 8 bases agree with TRBD2. This CDR3 spans 18 amino acids. CDR1 and CDR2 (germline): SGHTA, FQGNSA. The trim removed 5 bases at V and 2 bases at J, leaving 14 bases unmatched. CDR3 loop: CASSPRGSGRGAYNEQFF. The CDR3 DNA reads TGTGCCAGCAGCCCTCGGGGGAGCGGGAGAGGTGCCTACAATGAGCAGTTCTTC.

This rearrangement joins TRBV29-1 to TRBJ1-5, with 11 nucleotides matching TRBD1. There are 14 residues in the CDR3. V trimming: 3 bases; J trimming: 6 bases; junction bases outside the gene matches: 4. Per germline, CDR1 SQVTM and CDR2 ANQGSEA. CDR3 amino acids: CSVDSGQGGQPQHF. The CDR3 DNA follows: TGCAGCGTTGATTCGGGACAGGGGGGTCAGCCCCAGCATTTT.

This rearrangement joins TRBV20-1 to TRBJ2-7; D is perhaps TRBD2 (7 bases). V shed 6 bases and J shed 3 bases, with 24 bases lying between them. Per germline, CDR1 DFQATT and CDR2 SNEGSKA (reference sequence). This CDR3 is 16 amino acids long. In nucleotides, the CDR3 is TGCAGTGCACCACCTTACGGGGGCGGGAGCCTCTACGAGCAGTACTTC. Translation gives CSAPPYGGGSLYEQYF.

Only a few counts were recorded for this clonotype. The chain has TRBV29-1 and TRBJ2-7; no reliable D call. The CDR3 is 11 amino acids. Trimming left V 6 bases short and J 5 bases short, with 11 bases between. Germline loops: CDR1 SQVTM, CDR2 ANQGSEA. CDR3 sequence (DNA): TGCAGCGTGGCCGGGCTGGACGAGCAGTACTTC. This sequence encodes CSVAGLDEQYF.

The V gene is TRBV6-2 or TRBV6-3, the J gene TRBJ1-4; 7 positions match TRBD1. The ends lost 6 bases at V and 0 bases at J; junction bases unmatched: 4. This CDR3 region has 15 residues. Germline-derived CDR1 and CDR2 are MNHEY and SVGEGT. As DNA, the CDR3 is TGTGCCAGCAGATGGGACAGCGCAACTAATGAAAAACTGTTTTTT. Its translation: CASRWDSATNEKLFF.

This clonotype has just a few counts. The chain has TRBV28 and TRBJ2-7, with 7 bases aligning to TRBD2. V lost 11 bases, J lost 2 bases, and 6 bases stayed unmatched. The CDR3 runs 12 residues. Germline loops: CDR1 MDHEN, CDR2 SYDVKM. CDR3 protein: CAHGGVTYEQYF. CDR3 nucleotide sequence: TGTGCCCATGGGGGGGTTACCTACGAGCAGTACTTC. Variable domain in full (rest from reference TRBV28 and TRBJ2-7): DVKVTQSSRYLVKRTGEKVFLECVQDMDHENMFWYRQDPGLGLRLIYFSYDVKMKEKGDIPEGYSVSREKKERFSLILESASTNQTSMYLCAHGGVTYEQYFGPGTRLTVT.

This clonotype has just a few counts. This rearrangement joins TRBV7-3 to TRBJ2-3; 16 bases fit TRBD2. This CDR3 contains 20 residues. Losses at the gene ends were 5 bases for V and 4 bases for J; bases not matched to a gene: 15. Germline CDR1 and CDR2: SGHTA and FQGTGA. CDR3 sequence: CASSPRPGTSGRAISDTQYF. The CDR3 DNA follows: TGTGCCAGCAGCCCCCGGCCGGGGACTAGCGGGAGGGCCATCTCAGATACGCAGTATTTT.

The chain employs TRBV3-1 and TRBJ2-1, with 9 bases aligning to TRBD2. From germline, CDR1 is LGHDT and CDR2 YNNKEL (reference sequence). The V and J ends lost 3 bases and 8 bases, in that order; junction bases with no gene match: 14. There are 17 residues in the CDR3. The CDR3 DNA reads as TGTGCCAGCAGCCAGACTCCGGGACTAGCTCACTGGGATGAGCAGTTCTTC. Protein sequence: CASSQTPGLAHWDEQFF.

The chain uses TRBV6-5 and TRBJ1-1, with 11 bases aligning to TRBD1. CDR3 length equals 15 residues. Germline V gives CDR1 MNHEY, CDR2 SVGAGI. V was clipped by 7 bases and J by 5 bases; unmatched bases: 9. The CDR3 bases are TGTGCCAGCACCAAACCCGGACAGGGGGCAACTGAAGCTTTCTTT. Its protein is CASTKPGQGATEAFF.

In its sample, this clonotype was seen a few times. V usage is TRBV20-1 and J usage is TRBJ2-1; a possible D gene is TRBD2 (5 bases). The length of the CDR3 is 14 residues. Germline V gives CDR1 DFQATT, CDR2 SNEGSKA (reference sequence). Trimming removed 0 bases at V and 5 bases at J, with 11 bases between. DNA of the CDR3: TGCAGTGCTAGAGACAGACGGGGTAACAATGAGCAGTTCTTC. Protein: CSARDRRGNNEQFF.

The V gene is TRBV5-1, the J gene TRBJ2-7; D not certain. This CDR3 is 16 amino acids long. Germline CDR1 and CDR2: SGHRS and YFSETQ. Trimming cost V 2 bases and J 4 bases, with 19 bases left between them. CDR3 amino acids: CASSFQIGPTYYEQYF. CDR3 DNA sequence: TGCGCCAGCAGCTTCCAGATCGGACCAACGTATTACGAGCAGTACTTC.

This rearrangement joins TRBV6-2 or TRBV6-3 to TRBJ2-7; no clear D gene. The CDR3 loop spans 14 amino acids. Deletions cut 8 bases from V and 0 bases from J, with 14 bases between. Per germline, CDR1 MNHEY and CDR2 SVGEGT. The CDR3 bases are TGTGCCAGCCACCGGACCGCGAGCTCCTACGAGCAGTACTTC. This translates into CASHRTASSYEQYF.

This chain uses TRBV25-1 with TRBJ2-7; a weak D match, TRBD2 (6 bases). Germline V gene lookup returns CDR1 MGHDK and CDR2 SYGVNS. V lost 6 bases to trimming and J lost 6 bases, with 24 bases between them. The CDR3 runs 16 residues. In nucleotides, the CDR3 is TGTGCCAGCAGCCCTGGGGGGAGCGCTCAGGGCGGCGAGCAGTACTTC. It yields the protein CASSPGGSAQGGEQYF.